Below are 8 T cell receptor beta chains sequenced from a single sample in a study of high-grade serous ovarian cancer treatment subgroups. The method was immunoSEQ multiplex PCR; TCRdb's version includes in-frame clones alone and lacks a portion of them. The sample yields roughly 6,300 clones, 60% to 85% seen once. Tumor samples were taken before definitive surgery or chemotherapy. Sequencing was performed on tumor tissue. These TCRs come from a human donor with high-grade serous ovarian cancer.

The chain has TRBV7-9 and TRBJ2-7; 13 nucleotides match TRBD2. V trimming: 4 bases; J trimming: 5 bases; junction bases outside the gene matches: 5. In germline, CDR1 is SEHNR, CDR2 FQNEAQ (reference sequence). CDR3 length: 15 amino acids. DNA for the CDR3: TGTGCCAGCAGCTCTGGACTAGCGGGAGACCACGAGCAGTACTTC. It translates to CASSSGLAGDHEQYF.

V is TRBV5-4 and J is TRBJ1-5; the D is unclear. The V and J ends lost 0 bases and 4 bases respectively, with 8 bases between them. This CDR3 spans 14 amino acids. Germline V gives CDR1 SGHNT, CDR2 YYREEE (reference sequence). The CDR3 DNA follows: TGTGCCAGCAGCTTGGCCGGCGGGAATCAGCCCCAGCATTTT. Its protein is CASSLAGGNQPQHF.

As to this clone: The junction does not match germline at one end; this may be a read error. The CDR3 sequence is CATSPLQYGYTF. The CDR3 DNA is TGTGCCACCAGTCCCCTTCAATATGGCTACACCTTC. The chain joins TRBV28 to TRBJ1-2; no clear D gene. Germline-derived CDR1 and CDR2 are MDHEN and SYDVKM. The CDR3 sequence is 12 residues long.

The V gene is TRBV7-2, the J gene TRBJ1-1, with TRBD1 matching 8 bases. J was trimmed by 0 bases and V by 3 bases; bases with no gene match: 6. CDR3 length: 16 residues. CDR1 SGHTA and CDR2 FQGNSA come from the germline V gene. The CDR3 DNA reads TGTGCCAGCAGCTTCGGACAGGGAATCTTGAACACTGAAGCTTTCTTT. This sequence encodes CASSFGQGILNTEAFF.

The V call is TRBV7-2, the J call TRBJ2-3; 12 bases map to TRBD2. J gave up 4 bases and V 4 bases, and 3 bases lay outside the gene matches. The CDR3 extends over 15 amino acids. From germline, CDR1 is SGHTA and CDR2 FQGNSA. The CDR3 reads CASSSSGRAPDTQYF. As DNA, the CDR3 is TGTGCCAGCAGCTCTAGCGGGAGGGCCCCAGATACGCAGTATTTT.

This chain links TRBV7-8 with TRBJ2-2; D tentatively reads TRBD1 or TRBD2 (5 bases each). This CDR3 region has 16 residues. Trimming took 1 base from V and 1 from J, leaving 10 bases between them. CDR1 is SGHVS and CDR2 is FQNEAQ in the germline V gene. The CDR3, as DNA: TGTGCCAGCAGCTTAGTAGGGACGAAGAACACCGGGGAGCTGTTTTTT. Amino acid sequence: CASSLVGTKNTGELFF.

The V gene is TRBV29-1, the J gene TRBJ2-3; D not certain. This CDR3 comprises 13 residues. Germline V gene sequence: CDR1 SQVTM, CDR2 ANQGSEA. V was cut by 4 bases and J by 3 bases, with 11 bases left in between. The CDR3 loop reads CSVAVGPTDTQYF. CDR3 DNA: TGCAGCGTTGCAGTTGGCCCAACAGATACGCAGTATTTT.

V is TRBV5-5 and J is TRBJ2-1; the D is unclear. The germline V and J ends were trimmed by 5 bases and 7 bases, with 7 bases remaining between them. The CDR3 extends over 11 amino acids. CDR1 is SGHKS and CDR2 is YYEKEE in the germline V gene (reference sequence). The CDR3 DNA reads TGTGCCAGCAGTCTAATTAATGAGCAGTTCTTC. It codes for CASSLINEQFF.